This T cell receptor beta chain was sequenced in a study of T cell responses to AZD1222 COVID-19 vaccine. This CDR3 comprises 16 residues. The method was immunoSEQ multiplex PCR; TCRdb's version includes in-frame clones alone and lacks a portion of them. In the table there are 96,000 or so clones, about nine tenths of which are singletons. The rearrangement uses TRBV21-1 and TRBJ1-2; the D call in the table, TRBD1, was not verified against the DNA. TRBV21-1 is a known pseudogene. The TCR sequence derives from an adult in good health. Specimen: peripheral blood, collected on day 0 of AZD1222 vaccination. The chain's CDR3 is CASSKDKGETGYGYTF. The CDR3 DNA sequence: TGTGCCAGCAGCAAAGATAAGGGGGAAACCGGCTATGGCTACACCTTC.